This is a list of T cell receptor beta chains from one sample in a study of response to subunit inactivated influenza vaccine. TCRdb analysed the RT-PCR reads with MiXCR anew, one entry per CDR3 protein. The data contain almost 600,000 distinct CDR3 sequences, 11% to 15% of them singletons. This material consisted of PBMCs from blood, taken roughly 12 days after vaccination. Receptors were obtained from a man in his forties or fifties who received an inactivated influenza vaccine. CDR3s include the opening cysteine and the closing phenylalanine or tryptophan. The order of the fields is J gene, clone size, V gene, D gene, CDR3 DNA, CDR3 protein. A D gene is named only where the DNA matches it firmly. Clone size, where shown, is once, few, many, or a class for clones that have expanded.

>TRBJ2-3|-|TRBV20-1|TRBD2
TGCAGTGCCACACCCTTAGCGGGACCCACAGATACGCAGTATTTT
CSATPLAGPTDTQYF
>TRBJ1-1|many|TRBV28|-
TGTGCCAGCCAGGTTACGAAACCTAACACTGAAGCTTTCTTT
CASQVTKPNTEAFF
>TRBJ1-4|few|TRBV4-3|-
TGCGCCAGCAGCCAAACCCCCGCCGGGACTAATGAAAAACTGTTTTTT
CASSQTPAGTNEKLFF
>TRBJ2-3|few|TRBV6-5|-
TGTGCCAGCAGTTACTCTTACAGCACAGATACGCAGTATTTT
CASSYSYSTDTQYF
>TRBJ1-5|-|TRBV10-3|-
TGTGCCATCAGTGAGTCCCCATGGGGGCCAGGGTATAGCAATCAGCCCCAGCATTTT
CAISESPWGPGYSNQPQHF
>TRBJ1-5|-|TRBV18|-
TGTGCCAGCTCACCAGCCGGCGGGGACAATCAGCCCCAGCATTTT
CASSPAGGDNQPQHF
>TRBJ2-2|-|TRBV7-2|-
TGTGCCAGCAGCTTAGTCCTCGGGGAGCTGTTTTTT
CASSLVLGELFF
>TRBJ2-7|-|TRBV3-1|-
TGTGCCAGCAGCCAAGGTTCCAGGCACAACTACGAGCAGTACTTC
CASSQGSRHNYEQYF
>TRBJ2-7|-|TRBV29-1|TRBD2
TGCAGCGTGGGGACTAGCGGCCTGTCCTACGAGCAGTACTTC
CSVGTSGLSYEQYF
>TRBJ2-1|-|TRBV4-3|TRBD2
TGCGCCAGCAGCCAAGGCGGGAGATGGTACAATGAGCAGTTCTTC
CASSQGGRWYNEQFF
>TRBJ2-3|many|TRBV5-6|TRBD2
TGTGCCAGCAGCTTGCGGGGACTAGCGCCAGATACGCAGTATTTT
CASSLRGLAPDTQYF
>TRBJ2-5|many|TRBV5-5|-
TGTGCCAGCAGCTTGGGAGAGGGGCGGCAAGAGACCCAGTACTTC
CASSLGEGRQETQYF
>TRBJ2-1|few|TRBV5-1|-
TGCGCCAGCAGCTTGGAGGCGGTGGGGGTCTTTGACAATGAGCAGTTCTTC
CASSLEAVGVFDNEQFF
>TRBJ1-6|-|TRBV12-3/TRBV12-4|TRBD1
TGTGCCAGCAGTTTTTCGCAGGGGGGTAATTCACCCCTCCACTTT
CASSFSQGGNSPLHF
>TRBJ2-7|few|TRBV5-4|TRBD1
TGTGCCAGCAGCTCCAGGACAGGGGCCTCCTACGAGCAGTACTTC
CASSSRTGASYEQYF
>TRBJ2-7|-|TRBV20-1|TRBD2
TGCAGTGCTAGAGATCTACTAGCGGGAGCCTACGAGCAGTACTTC
CSARDLLAGAYEQYF
>TRBJ2-7|few|TRBV29-1|-
TGCAGCGCGGGGTTTGGGGAGATCTACGAGCAGTACTTC
CSAGFGEIYEQYF
>TRBJ2-2|few|TRBV28|-
TGTGCCAGCCGAGGGGGGGCCCTTACCGGGGAGCTGTTTTTT
CASRGGALTGELFF
>TRBJ2-2|-|TRBV6-1|-
TGTGCCAGCAGTCGAATTCCGGACTACTTAGAAGGGGGAGCCGGGGAGCTGTTTTTT
CASSRIPDYLEGGAGELFF
>TRBJ2-1|few|TRBV12-3/TRBV12-4|-
TGTGCCAGCAGTTTAGCATTGAGGCTACTTGAGCAGTTCTTC
CASSLALRLLEQFF
>TRBJ2-5|-|TRBV18|TRBD2
TGTGCCAGCTCACCACTGGGGACTAGCGGAGCCACGTACCAAGAGACCCAGTACTTC
CASSPLGTSGATYQETQYF
>TRBJ1-5|few|TRBV6-1|-
TGTGCCAGCACCGGGACCGTCAATCAGCCCCAGCATTTT
CASTGTVNQPQHF
>TRBJ2-3|few|TRBV11-2|TRBD2
TGTGCCAGCAGCTTAGTGGGACTAGCGGGGGCAGATACGCAGTATTTT
CASSLVGLAGADTQYF
>TRBJ2-2|-|TRBV10-3|-
TGTGCCATCAGTGATCGGTCTGGGGGAAACACCGGGGAGCTGTTTTTT
CAISDRSGGNTGELFF
>TRBJ2-7|few|TRBV6-2/TRBV6-3|-
TGTGCCAGCAGTTACCCGGAAGGGCGCTCCTACGAGCAGTACTTC
CASSYPEGRSYEQYF
>TRBJ2-5|few|TRBV4-3|-
TGCGCCAGCAGCCAAGATCTGAGGCGCCGGGTCGGTGAGACCCAGTACTTC
CASSQDLRRRVGETQYF
>TRBJ2-7|few|TRBV5-5|TRBD2
TGTGCCAGCAGCATGGGACTAGCGGGGGAGCAGTACTTC
CASSMGLAGEQYF
>TRBJ2-1|few|TRBV4-2|TRBD2
TGTGCCAGCAGCCGAGAAAGCGGGGGGGCTCACAATGAGCAGTTCTTC
CASSRESGGAHNEQFF
>TRBJ2-2|many|TRBV6-2/TRBV6-3|-
TGTGCCAGCAGTTACCGTGTGGTCGGCGGGGCCGGGGAGCTGTTTTTT
CASSYRVVGGAGELFF
>TRBJ2-3|-|TRBV2|TRBD2
TGTGCCAGCAGGATTAGCGGGAGTAGAACAGATACGCAGTATTTT
CASRISGSRTDTQYF
>TRBJ2-7|few|TRBV20-1|TRBD2
TGCAGTGCCCCTCCAGCCGCTCGCGGGAGGGGGTACGAGCAGTACTTC
CSAPPAARGRGYEQYF
>TRBJ2-1|-|TRBV5-1|TRBD1
TGCGCCAGCAGCCTGAGGACCGACAGGGGTGAGCAGTTCTTC
CASSLRTDRGEQFF
>TRBJ2-5|few|TRBV6-5|-
TGTGCCAGCAGTTTCCTCCTTACAGGGGGGGGAGAGACCCAGTACTTC
CASSFLLTGGGETQYF
>TRBJ2-2|-|TRBV20-1|-
TGCAGTGCTAGAGAGTCGGGCTTCAACACCGGGGAGCTGTTTTTT
CSARESGFNTGELFF
>TRBJ2-3|many|TRBV20-1|-
TGCAGTGCTAGAACGCAGAGAAGCACAGATACGCAGTATTTT
CSARTQRSTDTQYF
>TRBJ2-7|-|TRBV9|-
TGTGCCAGCAGCGTAGGTGCTAGCGAGACTCACGAGCAGTACTTC
CASSVGASETHEQYF
>TRBJ2-5|-|TRBV11-2|-
TGTGCCAGCAGCTTAGCAGGGGCCCTTTCGAGCCAGTACTTC
CASSLAGALSSQYF
>TRBJ1-2|few|TRBV5-1|-
TGCGCCAGCAGCACTTCGACACCGAACTATGGCTACACCTTC
CASSTSTPNYGYTF
>TRBJ2-7|many|TRBV12-3/TRBV12-4|TRBD2
TGTGCCAGCAGTAATAGCGGGGGGAGCTCCTACGAGCAGTACTTC
CASSNSGGSSYEQYF
>TRBJ2-7|-|TRBV12-3/TRBV12-4|TRBD1
TGTGCCAGCAGCCCCCGCGGACAGGGGGGAAACGAGCAGTACTTC
CASSPRGQGGNEQYF
>TRBJ1-1|many|TRBV29-1|TRBD1
TGCAGCGTGGGACAGGGGAGCGTATGGACTGAAGCTTTCTTT
CSVGQGSVWTEAFF
>TRBJ2-3|-|TRBV25-1|-
TGTGCCGCGGGGAGAAGCACAGATACGCAGTATTTT
CAAGRSTDTQYF
>TRBJ2-2|-|TRBV4-1|-
TGCGCCAGCAGCCAAGTATGGAGGGCGGTCACCGGGGAGCTGTTTTTT
CASSQVWRAVTGELFF
>TRBJ2-7|-|TRBV29-1|TRBD1
TGCAGCGTTGAGGGACAGGGAAACGAGCAGTACTTC
CSVEGQGNEQYF
>TRBJ2-1|few|TRBV20-1|-
TGCAGTGCTCCACCCTCCGGAACAGCCCACAATGAGCAGTTCTTC
CSAPPSGTAHNEQFF
>TRBJ1-2|-|TRBV7-9|TRBD1
TGTGCCAGCAGCTTAGTGGACAGGGTGAAAGGCTACACCTTC
CASSLVDRVKGYTF
>TRBJ1-1|few|TRBV18|-
TGTGCCAGCTCACCGGGGACATTTCCTGAAGCTTTCTTT
CASSPGTFPEAFF
>TRBJ1-4|-|TRBV6-2/TRBV6-3|TRBD1
TGTGCCAGCACGGACAGGATTAATGAAAAACTGTTTTTT
CASTDRINEKLFF
>TRBJ2-1|few|TRBV6-2/TRBV6-3|-
TGTGCCAGCGTAGGACGAAACTACAATGAGCAGTTCTTC
CASVGRNYNEQFF
>TRBJ2-1|once|TRBV12-3/TRBV12-4|-
TGTGCCAGCAGCGTTGGTCCAACCTACAATGAGCAGTTCTTC
CASSVGPTYNEQFF
>TRBJ2-7|-|TRBV11-2|TRBD2
TGTGCCAGCAGCTCGATAGCGGGCCAAAGCTCCTACGAGCAGTACTTC
CASSSIAGQSSYEQYF
>TRBJ2-3|-|TRBV6-4|TRBD2
TGTGCCAGCAGTGATTCAGCGGGGGGCCCAGATACGCAGTATTTT
CASSDSAGGPDTQYF
>TRBJ2-1|-|TRBV5-1|-
TGCGCCAGCAGCTCGCCGGGACGCGGCGATGAGCAGTTCTTC
CASSSPGRGDEQFF
>TRBJ1-2|few|TRBV29-1|-
TGCAGCGTTCAGGGGCCGGCCGATCGCTACACCTTC
CSVQGPADRYTF
>TRBJ2-2|few|TRBV29-1|TRBD1
TGCAGCGTTAGACAGGGGGCCGGGACCGGGGAGCTGTTTTTT
CSVRQGAGTGELFF
>TRBJ2-5|-|TRBV27|-
TGTGCCAGCAGGGGAGACTGGGCGTACTTC
CASRGDWAYF
>TRBJ1-1|many|TRBV12-3/TRBV12-4|-
TGTGCCAGCAGTTATGGGGGGATTACTGAAGCTTTCTTT
CASSYGGITEAFF